Listed below are T cell receptor beta chains from one sample, sequenced in a study of CD8+ T cells in alopecia areata. TCRdb keeps only in-frame clones here, not all; method: immunoSEQ multiplex PCR. Of nearly 200,000 clones listed, nearly 60% are singletons. Sequencing used CD4+ T cells sorted from blood, obtained at week 24, from a patient treated with tofacitinib. The receptors derive from a human donor with alopecia areata. Both conserved end residues are part of each CDR3. The D gene is left open where the match is weak. The size field is filled for only some rows; it gives once, few, many or a size class.

v_gene: TRBV11-2; d_gene: -; j_gene: TRBJ1-2; abundance: -; CDR3aa: CASSPHKANYGYTF; CDR3nt: TGTGCCAGCAGCCCTCACAAAGCTAACTATGGCTACACCTTC
v_gene: TRBV4-2; d_gene: -; j_gene: TRBJ1-1; abundance: -; CDR3aa: CASSGEKGGTEAFF; CDR3nt: TGTGCCAGCAGCGGGGAGAAGGGAGGCACTGAAGCTTTCTTT
v_gene: TRBV5-1; d_gene: -; j_gene: TRBJ2-4; abundance: -; CDR3aa: CASSLAVGKNIQYF; CDR3nt: TGCGCCAGCAGCTTGGCCGTTGGCAAAAACATTCAGTACTTC
v_gene: TRBV18; d_gene: -; j_gene: TRBJ1-2; abundance: -; CDR3aa: CASSPEQALNYGYTF; CDR3nt: TGTGCCAGCTCACCAGAGCAGGCCCTCAACTATGGCTACACCTTC
v_gene: TRBV29-1; d_gene: -; j_gene: TRBJ1-3; abundance: -; CDR3aa: CSARGPAGNTIYF; CDR3nt: TGCAGCGCCAGAGGACCTGCAGGAAACACCATATATTTT
v_gene: TRBV11-2; d_gene: -; j_gene: TRBJ1-1; abundance: -; CDR3aa: CASSLMNTEAFF; CDR3nt: TGTGCCAGCAGCTTAATGAACACTGAAGCTTTCTTT
v_gene: TRBV5-1; d_gene: TRBD1; j_gene: TRBJ2-5; abundance: -; CDR3aa: CASSLYGGQQETQYF; CDR3nt: TGCGCCAGCAGCTTGTATGGGGGACAGCAAGAGACCCAGTACTTC
v_gene: TRBV6-6; d_gene: TRBD1; j_gene: TRBJ2-1; abundance: -; CDR3aa: CASSPATGGYNEQFF; CDR3nt: TGTGCCAGCAGCCCCGCGACAGGGGGCTACAATGAGCAGTTCTTC
v_gene: TRBV5-6; d_gene: -; j_gene: TRBJ1-2; abundance: -; CDR3aa: CASSFSDGREGYTF; CDR3nt: TGTGCCAGCAGCTTCTCCGACGGTCGTGAGGGCTACACCTTC
v_gene: TRBV6-1; d_gene: -; j_gene: TRBJ1-5; abundance: -; CDR3aa: CASSEAGSGTGAAQHF; CDR3nt: TGTGCCAGCAGTGAAGCGGGGTCGGGTACTGGTGCGGCCCAGCATTTT
v_gene: TRBV20-1; d_gene: -; j_gene: TRBJ1-2; abundance: few; CDR3aa: CSASVSYGYTF; CDR3nt: TGCAGTGCTAGCGTCAGCTATGGCTACACCTTC
v_gene: TRBV2; d_gene: TRBD2; j_gene: TRBJ2-5; abundance: -; CDR3aa: CASQRGSGSEETQYF; CDR3nt: TGTGCCAGCCAACGAGGTAGCGGGTCGGAAGAGACCCAGTACTTC
v_gene: TRBV5-1; d_gene: -; j_gene: TRBJ1-4; abundance: -; CDR3aa: CASSFPGRPNEKLFF; CDR3nt: TGTGCCAGCAGCTTCCCCGGGAGACCTAATGAAAAACTGTTTTTT
v_gene: TRBV29-1; d_gene: TRBD1; j_gene: TRBJ1-4; abundance: few; CDR3aa: CSAGTGDEKLFF; CDR3nt: TGCAGCGCTGGGACAGGGGACGAAAAACTGTTTTTT
v_gene: TRBV5-6; d_gene: -; j_gene: TRBJ2-5; abundance: -; CDR3aa: CASSLVGAQYF; CDR3nt: TGTGCCAGCAGCTTGGTGGGGGCCCAGTACTTC
v_gene: TRBV7-2; d_gene: TRBD2; j_gene: TRBJ2-7; abundance: few; CDR3aa: CASAPGLVSGEQYF; CDR3nt: TGTGCCAGCGCACCGGGACTAGTGTCAGGCGAGCAGTACTTC